This TCR beta chain was captured in a study of CD8+ T cells in alopecia areata. Study as a whole: Tofacitinib administration to treated patients was oral, at 5 to 10 mg twice daily.

Sorted out of PBMCs were CD4+ T cells and CD8+ T cells. This CDR3 spans 16 amino acids. Per germline, CDR1 SGHRS and CDR2 YFSETQ. This clone is a singleton in its sample. One end of the junction does not line up with germline, which may come from a read error. Extraction of RNA preceded its reverse transcription into cDNA, which served as the sequencing template. Here immunoSEQ multiplex PCR was the method, and the copy in TCRdb shows in-frame clones only, minus some. The profile shows about 250,000 clones, about two thirds of them singletons. The TCR was taken from a human donor with alopecia areata. V is TRBV5-1 and J is TRBJ1-2; 7 bases agree with TRBD1. Specimen: CD4+ T cells sorted from blood, collected at week 0. For the CDR3, the DNA is TGCGCCAGCAGCCGGGGAGGAACAGGGGAGAACTCTGGCTACACCTTC. Its protein product is CASSRGGTGENSGYTF.